The entry below gives a single T cell receptor beta chain sequence along with its context. The antigen it recognizes is unknown. Qualities for individual bases were not recorded, and no much larger clone is one base off. To prepare the library, the immunoSEQ multiplex PCR assay was applied. The immuneACCESS repertoire file appears here via TCRdb, limited to in-frame rearrangements. These files lack a portion of the clones; in checked studies, under half of the deficit traces to unresolved V genes, and the cause of the others is not known. The sample contains about 60,000 clones, 80% to 95% of them found a single time. About 2.5% of the sample is in the top ten clones. The data were obtained in a study of T cell changes during pregnancy in multiple sclerosis (dated by TCRdb to about 2019). For the study in its entirety: In women with multiple sclerosis, the researchers looked at how the T cell repertoire shifted as pregnancy progressed.

Looking up the germline V gene (reference sequence) yields CDR1 MNHEY and CDR2 SMNVEV. Trimming accounts for 4 bases at V and 7 bases at J, while the number of junction bases matched to no gene is 4. From the cysteine up to the phenylalanine, the CDR3 has a length of 15 residues. CDR3 DNA only is kept here, 45 bases in frame from base 1. The sequence was collected from a female donor with multiple sclerosis, enrolled in a pregnancy study. The chain couples TRBV27 to TRBJ2-1, with 13 bases in between that match TRBD2. This specimen was peripheral blood, taken in the first trimester of pregnancy. The sequenced DNA is TGTGCCAGCAGTTCCGGGACTAGCGGGAAGAATGAGCAGTTCTTC. Its translation is CASSSGTSGKNEQFF.